The 25 T cell receptor beta chains given below trace back to one sample, sequenced in a study of read filtering for tumor transcriptome and immune sequencing. Molecular barcoded adaptors covering alpha/delta and beta/gamma chains were used on approximately 400 ng RNA. Each CDR3 protein is one row after TCRdb ran MiXCR on the reads. The data show roughly 130,000 distinct CDR3 sequences, around 13% seen once. The sample taken for sequencing was a population of CD138-negative cells sorted from bone marrow. Source of these receptors: a donor older than 35 with multiple myeloma.

This clonotype was seen ten or more times. The chain has TRBV5-1 and TRBJ2-7, with TRBD1 identical over 9 bases. J gave up 7 bases and V 4 bases, and 6 bases lay outside the gene matches. There are 13 residues in the CDR3. Germline-derived CDR1 and CDR2 are SGHRS and YFSETQ. The CDR3, as DNA: TGCGCCAGCAGCCCCGGACAGGGGAGGGAGCAGTACTTC. Its protein product is CASSPGQGREQYF.

Note on this clonotype: Given a much more abundant clone one base away, this may be a read error. The CDR3: CSARVFGGSEQYF. As DNA, the CDR3 is TGCAGTGCTAGAGTTTTTGGGGGCTCCGAGCAGTACTTC. V gene TRBV20-1 combines with J gene TRBJ2-7, with D perhaps matching TRBD1 (6 bases). Germline CDR1 reads DFQATT; CDR2 reads SNEGSKA (reference sequence). The CDR3 sequence is 13 residues long. Trimming took off 1 base at V and 6 bases at J, with 13 bases between the two ends.

This clonotype has ten or more counts. CDR3 residues: CSAREAKDTQYF. The CDR3 DNA sequence: TGCAGTGCTAGAGAAGCAAAAGATACGCAGTATTTT. This rearrangement joins TRBV20-1 to TRBJ2-3; D unresolved. Trimming cost V 0 bases and J 5 bases, with 6 bases left between them. The CDR3 consists of 12 residues. The germline V gene has CDR1 DFQATT and CDR2 SNEGSKA (reference sequence).

This clonotype was found many times. The chain joins TRBV10-3 to TRBJ1-5; the match to TRBD1 covers 7 bases. The CDR3 loop spans 15 amino acids. V lost 4 bases, J lost 4 bases, and 7 bases stayed unmatched. The germline gives CDR1 ENHRY, CDR2 SYGVKD. The CDR3: CAISGGQGDNQPQHF. The CDR3 DNA reads TGTGCCATCAGTGGGGGCCAGGGGGATAATCAGCCCCAGCATTTT.

To note about this clonotype: This may arise from a read error, as a much more abundant clone is one base away. The gene calls are TRBV7-9 and TRBJ2-3; D possibly corresponds to TRBD1 (6 bases). Per germline, CDR1 SEHNR and CDR2 FQNEAQ (reference sequence). V shed 7 bases and J shed 2 bases, with 16 bases lying between them. The CDR3 loop spans 15 amino acids. CDR3 amino acids: CASNSFRDTTDTQYF. The CDR3 nucleotides read TGTGCCAGCAACTCTTTCCGGGACACCACAGATACGCAGTATTTT.

There are many counts of this clonotype. The chain is built from TRBV4-2 and TRBJ2-7; 11 nucleotides line up with TRBD2. The CDR3 totals 16 residues. After removal of 1 base from V and 0 bases from J, the junction contained 2 bases not matched to a gene. Germline V CDR1 and CDR2: LGHNA, YNFKEQ. Written as DNA, the CDR3 is TGTGCCAGCAGCCAAGCTAGCGGGAGGAACTCCTACGAGCAGTACTTC. Encoded protein: CASSQASGRNSYEQYF.

A remark on this clonotype: A read error may be the cause here, since a much bigger clone is one base away. The CDR3 does not close with the conserved phenylalanine or tryptophan, likely indicating a read error. The V call is TRBV10-2, the J call TRBJ1-1; 9 nucleotides match TRBD1. The trim removed 0 bases at V and 9 bases at J, leaving 2 bases unmatched. CDR3 length: 13 residues. CDR1 and CDR2 (germline): WSHSY, SAAADI. The CDR3 sequence is CASSESGQGKAFL. CDR3 DNA sequence: TGCGCCAGCAGTGAGTCGGGACAGGGTAAAGCTTTCCTT.

This clonotype was counted at least ten times. The J gene is TRBJ2-1, the V gene TRBV3-1; 13 nucleotides align to TRBD2. The CDR3 has 17 residues. CDR1 is LGHDT and CDR2 is YNNKEL in the germline V gene (reference sequence). V was pared by 1 base and J by 1 base, with 1 base of the junction left unmatched. The CDR3 here is CASSQGTSGRSYNEQFF. As DNA, the CDR3 is TGTGCCAGCAGCCAAGGGACTAGCGGGAGATCCTACAATGAGCAGTTCTTC.

This chain uses TRBV5-6 with TRBJ1-3; D is uncertain. The CDR3 has 15 amino acids. The V end was cut by 1 base, the J end by 4 bases, with 12 bases between. The germline CDR1 and CDR2 sequences are SGHDT and YYEEEE. CDR3 nucleotides: TGTGCCAGCAGCTTGACAGTCCTGGACGGAAACACCATATATTTT. It translates to CASSLTVLDGNTIYF.

Many counts were recorded for this clonotype. V usage is TRBV30 and J usage is TRBJ2-7; perhaps D is TRBD1 or TRBD2 (5 bases each). This CDR3 region has 12 residues. Germline CDR1 GTSNPN, CDR2 SVGIG (reference sequence). Between the trimmed V and J ends, which lost 1 base and 3 bases, there was a span of 7 bases. CDR3 sequence reads: CAWSGGNYEQYF. CDR3 coding DNA: TGTGCCTGGAGTGGGGGGAACTACGAGCAGTACTTC. The variable domain in full, with the rest retrieved from reference TRBV30 and TRBJ2-7, is SQTIHQWPATLVQPVGSPLSLECTVEGTSNPNLYWYRQAAGRGLQLLFYSVGIGQISSEVPQNLSASRPQDRQFILSSKKLLLSDSGFYLCAWSGGNYEQYFGPGTRLTVT.

This clonotype was found many times. The J gene is TRBJ1-1, the V gene TRBV6-5, with 7 bases lining up with TRBD1. With V trimmed by 3 bases and J by 3 bases, 7 bases remained unmatched. CDR3 length equals 15 residues. From germline, CDR1 is MNHEY and CDR2 SVGAGI. This chain's CDR3 is CASSYHTGADTEAFF. CDR3 coding DNA: TGTGCCAGCAGTTATCACACAGGGGCGGACACTGAAGCTTTCTTT.

This clonotype was found many times. The rearrangement links TRBV6-1 to TRBJ1-2; D is uncertain. Germline loops: CDR1 MNHNS, CDR2 SASEGT. Trimming removed 5 bases from V and 4 bases from J, with 8 bases in between. The CDR3 length is 12 residues. CDR3 amino acids: CASSREFYGYTF. For the CDR3, the DNA is TGTGCCAGCAGTCGTGAGTTCTATGGCTACACCTTC.

As concerns this clonotype: A much larger clone lies a single base off, so this may be a read error. The V gene is TRBV18, the J gene TRBJ2-7; either TRBD1 or TRBD2 may supply D (5 bases each). The length of the CDR3 is 16 residues. V was pared by 5 bases and J by 5 bases, with 22 bases between. CDR1 is KGHSH, CDR2 LQKENI, per germline. CDR3 amino acids: CASSSPSSVGTHEQYF. CDR3 in DNA: TGTGCCAGCTCAAGCCCCTCCTCTGTGGGGACCCACGAGCAGTACTTC.

In its sample, this clonotype was seen many times. The chain combines TRBV6-1 with TRBJ2-1, with no clear D. Germline V gives CDR1 MNHNS, CDR2 SASEGT. The CDR3 runs to 15 residues. Trimming shortened V by 6 bases and J by 4 bases, and 16 bases separated the two germline ends. The CDR3 DNA follows: TGTGCCAGCAGCCTCGAGCGAGGCGGTTACAATGAGCAGTTCTTC. Translated: CASSLERGGYNEQFF.

This clonotype was counted ten times or more. This CDR3 reads CASSRSGGEGTEAFF. In nucleotides, the CDR3 is TGCGCCAGCAGCCGTTCAGGGGGCGAGGGAACTGAAGCTTTCTTT. The chain has TRBV4-1 and TRBJ1-1, with 8 bases matching TRBD1. Germline CDR1 is MGHRA and CDR2 is YSYEKL. This CDR3 is built from 15 residues. The V segment lost 4 bases and the J segment 5 bases; nucleotides outside the gene matches: 9.

On this clonotype itself: A much more abundant neighbour one base away suggests this may be a read error. The chain combines TRBV7-2 with TRBJ1-1; 7 positions agree with TRBD1. This CDR3 spans 15 amino acids. Germline values: CDR1 SGHTA, CDR2 FQGNSA. The V segment lost 4 bases and the J segment 1 base; nucleotides outside the gene matches: 6. CDR3 nucleotide sequence: TGTACCAGCAGCTCTCGACAGGGTTCGAACACTGAAGCTTTCTTT. It translates to CTSSSRQGSNTEAFF.

The table lists this clonotype with many counts. The chain joins TRBV20-1 to TRBJ1-4; a possible D gene is TRBD1 (5 bases). V gave up 0 bases and J gave up 3 bases, with 8 bases separating them. The CDR3 contains 14 residues. Germline V gives CDR1 DFQATT, CDR2 SNEGSKA (reference sequence). CDR3 amino acids: CSARDRVANEKLFF. CDR3 DNA: TGCAGTGCTAGAGACAGGGTAGCTAATGAAAAACTGTTTTTT.

The table lists this clonotype with a few counts. The rearrangement uses TRBV7-2 and TRBJ2-3; tentative D call: TRBD2 (6 bases). Germline CDR1 and CDR2: SGHTA and FQGNSA. CDR3 length: 14 residues. The V end lost 4 bases, the J end lost 4 bases, and 12 bases lay between the germline ends. The CDR3 is CASSSGSSSDTQYF. Written as DNA, the CDR3 is TGTGCCAGCAGCTCCGGGAGTTCTTCAGATACGCAGTATTTT.

Ten or more counts support this clonotype. V and J are TRBV15 and TRBJ1-5, with unresolved D. CDR3 size: 13 residues. Germline V gives CDR1 LNHNV, CDR2 YYDKDF (reference sequence). The V end was cut by 2 bases, the J end by 3 bases, with 5 bases between. The CDR3 DNA is TGTGCCACCAGCAGACAGTACAATCAGCCCCAGCATTTT. Amino acid sequence: CATSRQYNQPQHF.

This clonotype was detected ten times or more. This chain links TRBV7-2 with TRBJ1-5; 9 nucleotides agree with TRBD1. Germline CDR1 reads SGHTA; CDR2 reads FQGNSA. V lost 5 bases, J lost 6 bases, and 5 bases stayed unmatched. CDR3 length: 14 amino acids. In DNA form, the CDR3 reads TGTGCCAGCAGCCAGGGACAGGGAGCTCAGCCCCAGCATTTT. It specifies CASSQGQGAQPQHF.

This clonotype was counted at least ten times. At one of its ends the junction is not consistent with the germline gene, which may arise from a read error. The chain uses TRBV6-5 and TRBJ2-7; perhaps D is TRBD1 or TRBD2 (5 bases each). Germline V gene data show CDR1 as MNHEY and CDR2 as SVGAGI. This CDR3 region has 11 residues. The CDR3 DNA sequence: TGTGCCAGCAGTTCTCCGGGACCTGATAACTTC. This translates into CASSSPGPDNF.

Ten or more counts support this clonotype. The V and J genes are TRBV5-1 and TRBJ1-2; D is unclear. Germline V gives CDR1 SGHRS, CDR2 YFSETQ. V lost 2 bases and J lost 2, with 13 bases in between. CDR3 length: 15 amino acids. CDR3 protein: CASSLGRGINYGYTF. The CDR3 region has the DNA TGCGCCAGCAGCTTAGGGCGCGGGATCAACTATGGCTACACCTTC.

J is TRBJ2-5 and V is TRBV24-1; 7 nucleotides line up with TRBD2. There are 15 residues in the CDR3. CDR1 is KGHDR and CDR2 is SFDVKD in the germline V gene. Trimming cost V 4 bases and J 1 base; bases outside gene matches: 5. The CDR3 protein is CATSDPREGQETQYF. CDR3 nucleotides: TGTGCCACCAGTGACCCGAGGGAGGGCCAAGAGACCCAGTACTTC.

As for this clonotype: Given a much more abundant clone one base away, this may be a read error. The rearrangement uses TRBV5-1 and TRBJ2-3, with 10 bases aligning to TRBD2. CDR1 is SGHRS and CDR2 is YFSETQ in the germline V gene. The CDR3 has 16 residues. CDR3: CANSLGLAESTDTQYF. CDR3 DNA sequence: TGCGCCAACAGCCTCGGACTAGCGGAGAGCACAGATACGCAGTATTTT.

This clonotype was found many times. The chain couples TRBV29-1 to TRBJ2-5; D is unclear. The V gene's germline CDR1 is SQVTM and CDR2 ANQGSEA. This CDR3 is 11 amino acids long. The ends were cut back, 7 bases at V and 5 bases at J, with 11 bases in the middle. CDR3 coding DNA: TGCAGCGGCCGTTGGCTCGAGACCCAGTACTTC. Translation: CSGRWLETQYF.